One and the same sample provided the 21 T cell receptor beta chains below, sequenced in a study of PD-1 blockade in classical Hodgkin lymphoma. Every patient was affected by relapse after autologous stem cell transplantation, while exposure to brentuximab vedotin was not uniform. Clones were read by immunoSEQ multiplex PCR, and TCRdb kept only the in-frame ones, dropping some. This table has roughly 40,000 clones, under 75% appearing once. The sequencing used peripheral blood mononuclear cells (PBMCs), collected at baseline. All receptors come from a human donor with classical Hodgkin lymphoma.

This clone was observed a few times. This rearrangement joins TRBV6-5 to TRBJ1-1; possible D gene TRBD1, 6 bases. The CDR3 loop spans 15 amino acids. Per germline, CDR1 MNHEY and CDR2 SVGAGI. Trimming removed 0 bases at V and 7 bases at J, with 15 bases between. The CDR3 spells CASSYSIGGAGEAFF. The CDR3, as DNA: TGTGCCAGCAGTTACTCGATTGGGGGCGCGGGTGAAGCTTTCTTT.

The chain carries TRBV6-1 and TRBJ2-2; 8 positions agree with TRBD1. V was clipped by 6 bases and J by 7 bases; unmatched bases: 7. There are 14 residues in the CDR3. The germline V gene encodes CDR1 MNHNS and CDR2 SASEGT. CDR3 nucleotides: TGTGCCAGCAGACCAGGGGGCGCGGTCGGGGAGCTGTTTTTT. This codes for CASRPGGAVGELFF.

The chain joins TRBV11-2 to TRBJ2-1; D gene ambiguous. This CDR3 comprises 14 residues. Between the trimmed V and J ends, which lost 0 bases and 3 bases, there was a span of 6 bases. CDR1 is SGHAT, CDR2 FQNNGV, per germline. The CDR3 region has the DNA TGTGCCAGCAGCTTAGAAACAGACTACAATGAGCAGTTCTTC. As protein: CASSLETDYNEQFF.

The V gene is TRBV19, the J gene TRBJ2-7, with TRBD2 matching over 9 bases. J gave up 10 bases and V 5 bases, and 6 bases lay outside the gene matches. CDR3 size: 12 residues. Germline CDR1 LNHDA, CDR2 SQIVND (reference sequence). CDR3: CASSAGTSFQYF. CDR3 sequence (DNA): TGTGCCAGTAGTGCCGGGACTAGCTTTCAGTACTTC. Full variable domain (rest looked up from reference TRBV19 and TRBJ2-7): DGGITQSPKYLFRKEGQNVTLSCEQNLNHDAMYWYRQDPGQGLRLIYYSQIVNDFQKGDIAEGYSVSREKKESFPLTVTSAQKNPTAFYLCASSAGTSFQYFGPGTRLTVT.

The rearrangement uses TRBV19 and TRBJ2-1; 11 nucleotides match TRBD2. In germline, CDR1 is LNHDA, CDR2 SQIVND (reference sequence). Trimming took 7 bases from V and 5 from J; bases not matched to a gene: 7. This CDR3 has 15 amino acids. The CDR3 nucleotides read TGTGCCAGTATTGGGATAGCGGGAGGGGACAATGAGCAGTTCTTC. Translated, it gives CASIGIAGGDNEQFF. The variable domain in full, completed from reference TRBV19 and TRBJ2-1, reads DGGITQSPKYLFRKEGQNVTLSCEQNLNHDAMYWYRQDPGQGLRLIYYSQIVNDFQKGDIAEGYSVSREKKESFPLTVTSAQKNPTAFYLCASIGIAGGDNEQFFGPGTRLTVL.

The chain employs TRBV7-9 and TRBJ1-4; D may be TRBD1 (5 bases). Germline-derived CDR1 and CDR2 are SEHNR and FQNEAQ (reference sequence). This CDR3 has 14 amino acids. Between the trimmed V and J ends, which lost 7 bases and 6 bases, there was a span of 15 bases. The CDR3 reads CASTPGEGDEKLFF. In DNA form, the CDR3 reads TGTGCCAGCACCCCGGGGGAGGGTGATGAAAAACTGTTTTTT.

V usage is TRBV27 and J usage is TRBJ2-7; D possibly corresponds to TRBD1 (5 bases). Deletions cut 2 bases from V and 5 bases from J, with 13 bases between. Germline CDR1 and CDR2: MNHEY and SMNVEV (reference sequence). CDR3 length equals 14 residues. The CDR3 protein is CASSLRAGRHEQYF. DNA for the CDR3: TGTGCCAGCAGTTTAAGGGCAGGGCGCCACGAGCAGTACTTC.

This sequence joins TRBV6-6 and TRBJ2-7, with D uncertain. Germline V gives CDR1 MNHNY, CDR2 SVGAGI (reference sequence). CDR3 size: 14 residues. Trimming removed 5 bases from V and 2 bases from J, with 13 bases in between. The CDR3 here is CASSGDQWAYEQYF. For the CDR3, the DNA is TGTGCCAGCAGTGGAGACCAGTGGGCCTACGAGCAGTACTTC.

The chain uses TRBV13 and TRBJ2-5, with no clear D. Germline loops: CDR1 PRHDT, CDR2 FYEKMQ (reference sequence). The ends were cut back, 4 bases at V and 0 bases at J, with 9 bases in the middle. The CDR3 length is 14 residues. This CDR3 reads CASSSTEYQETQYF. In nucleotides, the CDR3 is TGTGCCAGCAGCTCTACAGAGTACCAAGAGACCCAGTACTTC.

The V and J genes are TRBV4-3 and TRBJ1-2; TRBD1 aligns across 9 bases. V was pared by 4 bases and J by 3 bases, with 3 bases of the junction left unmatched. The CDR3 is 14 residues long. Per the germline V gene, CDR1 is LGHNA and CDR2 is YSLEER. The CDR3, as DNA: TGCGCCAGCAGCCCAGGGGACAGGGACTATGGCTACACCTTC. This sequence encodes CASSPGDRDYGYTF.

This clone was observed a single time. The rearrangement links TRBV19 to TRBJ2-1; 8 bases fit TRBD2. V was clipped by 9 bases and J by 1 base; unmatched bases: 5. The CDR3 length is 14 residues. The germline V gene has CDR1 LNHDA and CDR2 SQIVND (reference sequence). In nucleotides, the CDR3 is TGTGCCAGCAAACTAGCGGAGTCCTACAATGAGCAGTTCTTC. The encoded protein is CASKLAESYNEQFF. Supplemented by reference TRBV19 and TRBJ2-1, the full variable domain reads DGGITQSPKYLFRKEGQNVTLSCEQNLNHDAMYWYRQDPGQGLRLIYYSQIVNDFQKGDIAEGYSVSREKKESFPLTVTSAQKNPTAFYLCASKLAESYNEQFFGPGTRLTVL.

The chain joins TRBV30 to TRBJ1-5, with D perhaps TRBD1 (6 bases). V was clipped by 8 bases and J by 2 bases, with 13 bases between them. Germline CDR1 reads GTSNPN; CDR2 reads SVGIG (reference sequence). This CDR3 spans 13 amino acids. For the CDR3, the DNA is TGTGCCACCCAACAGGGAGGCAATCAGCCCCAGCATTTT. Protein product: CATQQGGNQPQHF.

V and J are TRBV5-1 and TRBJ1-2; D is uncertain. V gave up 7 bases and J gave up 0 bases, with 10 bases separating them. CDR1 is SGHRS and CDR2 is YFSETQ in the germline V gene. The CDR3 loop spans 13 amino acids. CDR3 in amino acids: CASFSHPNYGYTF. For the CDR3, the DNA is TGCGCCAGCTTCTCTCACCCTAACTATGGCTACACCTTC. Based on the CDR3 plus reference TRBV5-1 and TRBJ1-2, the full variable domain is KAGVTQTPRYLIKTRGQQVTLSCSPISGHRSVSWYQQTPGQGLQFLFEYFSETQRNKGNFPGRFSGRQFSNSRSEMNVSTLELGDSALYLCASFSHPNYGYTFGSGTRLTVV.

The chain carries TRBV6-6 and TRBJ2-2; TRBD1 might be the D (5 bases). The V gene's germline CDR1 is MNHNY and CDR2 SVGAGI (reference sequence). V was cut by 9 bases and J by 1 base, with 6 bases left in between. CDR3 length equals 12 residues. The CDR3 coding sequence is TGTGCCAGTACAGGGAACACCGGGGAGCTGTTTTTT. It specifies CASTGNTGELFF.

The CDR3 region is CASRHGTGAQPQHF. The CDR3 coding sequence is TGTGCCAGCAGACACGGGACAGGGGCACAGCCCCAGCATTTT. The rearrangement links TRBV28 to TRBJ1-5, with TRBD1 matching 10 bases. Germline CDR1 and CDR2: MDHEN and SYDVKM. V gave up 6 bases and J gave up 7 bases; unmatched junction bases: 6. The CDR3 has 14 residues.

The gene calls are TRBV4-3 and TRBJ1-2; TRBD1 aligns across 9 bases. CDR1 is LGHNA, CDR2 YSLEER, per germline. The CDR3 is 17 residues long. Trimming took 0 bases from V and 8 from J; bases not matched to a gene: 13. CDR3 nucleotide sequence: TGCGCCAGCAGCCAAGATTCTGGAAACAGGGGGCGTTGGGGCTACACCTTC. It codes for CASSQDSGNRGRWGYTF.

This sequence joins TRBV5-4 and TRBJ1-1; tentative D call: TRBD1 (5 bases). Germline values: CDR1 SGHNT, CDR2 YYREEE (reference sequence). The CDR3 runs to 14 residues. The V end was cut by 3 bases, the J end by 1 base, with 10 bases between. The CDR3 sequence is CASSSVQGNTEAFF. The CDR3, as DNA: TGTGCCAGCAGCTCGGTGCAGGGGAACACTGAAGCTTTCTTT.

The chain joins TRBV30 to TRBJ1-1, with a weak D call TRBD1 (6 bases). The V end was cut by 0 bases, the J end by 8 bases, with 7 bases between. The germline CDR1 and CDR2 sequences are GTSNPN and SVGIG (reference sequence). The CDR3 extends over 11 amino acids. Here the CDR3 DNA reads TGTGCCTGGAGTGTAGGACAGGAAGCTTTCTTT. Encoded protein: CAWSVGQEAFF.

This chain joins TRBV4-2 and TRBJ1-5; D might be TRBD1 (5 bases). This CDR3 region has 15 residues. Germline values: CDR1 LGHNA, CDR2 YNFKEQ. Trimming pared 4 bases from V and 0 bases from J, leaving 10 bases between. Here the CDR3 reads CASSPTENSNQPQHF. CDR3 DNA sequence: TGTGCCAGCAGCCCGACAGAGAATAGCAATCAGCCCCAGCATTTT.

This clone occurred a few times. V is TRBV7-9 and J is TRBJ2-3; D may be TRBD2 (6 bases). Trimming took 5 bases from V and 4 from J, leaving 16 bases between them. The CDR3 extends over 15 amino acids. Germline CDR1 is SEHNR and CDR2 is FQNEAQ (reference sequence). The CDR3 spells CASSPGEVMADTQYF. For the CDR3, the DNA is TGTGCCAGCAGCCCGGGGGAGGTTATGGCAGATACGCAGTATTTT.

The genes are TRBV10-3 and TRBJ2-1; 7 nucleotides line up with TRBD2. The J segment lost 8 bases and the V segment lost 3 bases, leaving 7 bases of the junction unmatched. CDR1 is ENHRY and CDR2 is SYGVKD in the germline V gene. This CDR3 spans 14 amino acids. The CDR3: CAISDSRGGDEQFF. CDR3 DNA: TGTGCCATCAGTGACTCCCGCGGGGGAGATGAGCAGTTCTTC.